The present T cell receptor (beta chain) was sequenced within a study of OX40 agonist ivuxolimab in advanced cancers. Study summary: Patients were given ivuxolimab, an antibody that agonizes OX40 (CD134). In this trial design, patients received ivuxolimab intravenously at 0.01 to 10 mg/kg every 2 weeks.

The CDR3 is 14 amino acids. V lost 5 bases to trimming and J lost 6 bases; unmatched junction nucleotides: 7. Germline CDR1 reads SGHTA; CDR2 reads FQGNSA. Here immunoSEQ multiplex PCR was the method, and the copy in TCRdb shows in-frame clones only, minus some. In the table there are roughly 65,000 clones, roughly 84% of which are singletons. The sequence was obtained from an adult with an advanced solid tumor such as melanoma, head and neck, liver or kidney cancer. The chain employs TRBV7-2 and TRBJ1-2; 9 nucleotides line up with TRBD1. The sequenced sample was CD4+ or CD8+ T cells sorted from blood, obtained in a trial of the OX40 agonist ivuxolimab. The CDR3 DNA follows: TGTGCCAGCAGCCGTGGGGGGACAGGGCATGGCTACACCTTC. Translated, it gives CASSRGGTGHGYTF.